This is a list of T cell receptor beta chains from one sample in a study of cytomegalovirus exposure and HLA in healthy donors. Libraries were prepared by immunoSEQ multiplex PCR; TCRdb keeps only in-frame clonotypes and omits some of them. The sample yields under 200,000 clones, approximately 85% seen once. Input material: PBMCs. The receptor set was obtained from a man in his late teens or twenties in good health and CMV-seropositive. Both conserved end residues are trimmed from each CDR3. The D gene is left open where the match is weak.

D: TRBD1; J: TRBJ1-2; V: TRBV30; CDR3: AWSPDRVGLNGYT
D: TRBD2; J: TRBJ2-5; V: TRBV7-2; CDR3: ASSLAILLAGEQETQY
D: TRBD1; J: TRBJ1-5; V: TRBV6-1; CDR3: ASSGRQGRQPQH
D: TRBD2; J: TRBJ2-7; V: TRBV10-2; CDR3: ASTGAGRTSGGLSYEQY
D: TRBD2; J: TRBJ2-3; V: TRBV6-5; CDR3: ASSYRDYTDTQY
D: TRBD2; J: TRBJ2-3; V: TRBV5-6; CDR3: ASSPPGGITDTQY
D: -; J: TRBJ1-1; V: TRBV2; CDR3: ASSVNAGTNTEAF
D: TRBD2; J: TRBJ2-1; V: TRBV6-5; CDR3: ASSSTSGGYNEQF
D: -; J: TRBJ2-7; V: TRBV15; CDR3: ATSRSTGLYEQY
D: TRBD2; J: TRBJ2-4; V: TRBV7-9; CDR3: ASSSGTSGAPRVNIQY
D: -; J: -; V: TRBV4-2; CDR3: ASSQTGLADASYEQY
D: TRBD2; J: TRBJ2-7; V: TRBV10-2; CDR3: ASSERGLAGGLPYEQY
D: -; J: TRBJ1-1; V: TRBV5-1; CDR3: ASSLAGVTEAF
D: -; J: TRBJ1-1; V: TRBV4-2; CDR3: ASSQDLVRENTEAF
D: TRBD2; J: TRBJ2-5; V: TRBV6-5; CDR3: ASNRLAGAQETQY
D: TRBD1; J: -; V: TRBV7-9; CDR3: ASSHRDRGYEQY
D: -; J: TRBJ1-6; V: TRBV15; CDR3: ATSRGGGSLAYNSPLH
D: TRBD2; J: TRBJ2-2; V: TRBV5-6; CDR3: ASSPSGASTGELF
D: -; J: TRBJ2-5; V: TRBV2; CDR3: ASTIQGLGETQY
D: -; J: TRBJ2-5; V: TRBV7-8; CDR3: ASSLGIQETQY
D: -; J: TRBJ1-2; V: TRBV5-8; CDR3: ASSLTIFSTGSIGRGYT
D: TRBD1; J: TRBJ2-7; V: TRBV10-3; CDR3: AMGQVYEQY
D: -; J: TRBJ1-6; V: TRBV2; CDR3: ASSESGVSRSPLH
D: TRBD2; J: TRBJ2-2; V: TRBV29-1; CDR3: SVRTSGANTGELF
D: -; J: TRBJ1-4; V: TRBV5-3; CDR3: ARSRDGGKLF
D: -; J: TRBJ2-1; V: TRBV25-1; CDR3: ASSDPKQGNEQF
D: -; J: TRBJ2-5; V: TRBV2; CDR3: ASSEAGSIETQY
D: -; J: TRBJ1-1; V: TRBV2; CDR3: ASSEQGLDTEAF
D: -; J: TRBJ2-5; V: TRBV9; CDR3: ASSLSGGLETQY
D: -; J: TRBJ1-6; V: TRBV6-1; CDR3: ASSETGFNSPLH
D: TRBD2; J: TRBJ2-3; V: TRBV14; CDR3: ASSQEIRTSGVTDTQY
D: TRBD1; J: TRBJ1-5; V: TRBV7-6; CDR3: ASSPGQGANQPQH
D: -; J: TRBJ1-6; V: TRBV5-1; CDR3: ASSVGQSGGSNSPLH
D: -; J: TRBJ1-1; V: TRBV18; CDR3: ASSSVVGTPKNTEAF
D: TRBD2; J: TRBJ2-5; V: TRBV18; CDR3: ASSPPVSSGETQY
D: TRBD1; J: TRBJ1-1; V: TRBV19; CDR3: ASSIDRQGGRMNTEAF
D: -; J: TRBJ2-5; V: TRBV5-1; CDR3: ASSLDRQRETQY
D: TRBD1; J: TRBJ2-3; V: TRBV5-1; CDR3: ASQGQSTDTQY
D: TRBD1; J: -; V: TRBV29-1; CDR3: SVVKGTGGAYEQY
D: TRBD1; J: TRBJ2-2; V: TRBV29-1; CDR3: SVTGPPSGYTGELF
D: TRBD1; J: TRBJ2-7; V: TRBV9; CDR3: ASSIRTGNYEQY
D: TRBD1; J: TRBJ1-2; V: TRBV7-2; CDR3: ASSGTESYGYT
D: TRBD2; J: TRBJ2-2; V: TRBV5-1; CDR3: ASSRTSGANTGELF
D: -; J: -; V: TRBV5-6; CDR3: ASSWTRLGEQY
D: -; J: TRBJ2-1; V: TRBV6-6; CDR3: ASSTQLGTYNEQF
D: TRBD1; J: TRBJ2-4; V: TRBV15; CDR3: ATRDRGLNIQY
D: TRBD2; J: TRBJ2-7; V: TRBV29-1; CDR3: SVLLSGGAVFREQY
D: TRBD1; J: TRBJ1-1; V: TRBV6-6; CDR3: ASSTQGATEAF
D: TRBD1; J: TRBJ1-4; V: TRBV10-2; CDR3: ANPRTGLNEKLF
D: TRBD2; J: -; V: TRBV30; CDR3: AWRDIHSGAPYEQY
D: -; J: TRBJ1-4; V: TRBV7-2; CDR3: ASSLAPQGRGKLF
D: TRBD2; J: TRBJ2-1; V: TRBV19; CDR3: ASSSLAGGVNEQF
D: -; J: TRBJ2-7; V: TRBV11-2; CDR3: ASSLGREQY
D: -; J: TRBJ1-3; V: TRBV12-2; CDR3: ASRFRTGRRGNTIY
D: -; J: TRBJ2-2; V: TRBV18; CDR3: ASSAFTGELF
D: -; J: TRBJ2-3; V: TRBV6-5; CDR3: ASSAGVGDTQY
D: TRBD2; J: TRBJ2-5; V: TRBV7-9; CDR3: ASSRTGRGGRETQY
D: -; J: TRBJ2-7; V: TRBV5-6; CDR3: ASSLVSGRNEQY